The clone carrying this T cell receptor (beta chain) was seen more than once but under ten times. Generated by immunoSEQ multiplex PCR, the TCRdb table keeps only in-frame clones and is missing some. The table lists 75,000 to 95,000 clones, over 60% of them singletons. This entry is derived from a study of T cells in localized non-small cell lung cancer. This CDR3 is 17 amino acids long. The germline CDR1 and CDR2 sequences are MGHRA and YSYEKL. Trimming cost V 1 base and J 4 bases; bases outside gene matches: 7. This sample comprised PBMCs, obtained before any cancer treatment. The chain employs TRBV4-1 and TRBJ1-4; 9 bases agree with TRBD1. The TCR sequence derives from a man aged 40 to 70 with stage II squamous cell lung carcinoma. CDR3 in amino acids: CASSQGDRADGNEKLFF. DNA of the CDR3: TGCGCCAGCAGCCAAGGGGACAGGGCGGACGGTAATGAAAAACTGTTTTTT.